The rows below give T cell receptor beta chains drawn from one sample of a study of technical replicates of blood from several donors. The data were produced by immunoSEQ multiplex PCR, yet TCRdb's version contains in-frame clones alone and is incomplete. The sample includes 70,000 to 85,000 clones, around 93% seen only once; the top ten take 0.42%. Material for sequencing was T cells isolated from PBMCs. All receptors derive from a human donor in good health. The CDR3 runs from the conserved cysteine through the conserved F or W. Fields, in order: J gene, D gene, V gene, CDR3 DNA, CDR3 protein. D genes are given only for firm matches.

J: TRBJ1-1
D: .
V: TRBV9
DNA: TGTGCCAGCAGCGTAGGTCACAGGGCGAACACTGAAGCTTTCTTT
CDR3: CASSVGHRANTEAFF

J: TRBJ2-1
D: .
V: TRBV5-4
DNA: TGTGCCAGCAGCTTGTCTTTGGGGACTCGATACAATGAGCAGTTCTTC
CDR3: CASSLSLGTRYNEQFF

J: TRBJ2-7
D: TRBD2
V: TRBV5-4
DNA: TGTGCCAGCAGCTTGGATAGCGGGAGTAGGTACGAGCAGTACTTC
CDR3: CASSLDSGSRYEQYF

J: TRBJ2-7
D: .
V: TRBV7-2
DNA: TGTGCCAGCACCCAAGGGGCTGGGGTCTCCTACGAGCAGTACTTC
CDR3: CASTQGAGVSYEQYF

J: TRBJ2-7
D: .
V: TRBV27
DNA: TGTGCCAGCATTGCGGGGCCCGGCTACGAGCAGTACTTC
CDR3: CASIAGPGYEQYF

J: TRBJ1-1
D: TRBD1
V: TRBV19
DNA: TGTGCCAGTACCAAGACAGGGGGGCCTGAAGCTTTCTTT
CDR3: CASTKTGGPEAFF

J: TRBJ2-7
D: TRBD2
V: TRBV15
DNA: TGTGCCACCAGCAGAGATAGGCTAGCGGGATCCTACGAGCAGTACTTC
CDR3: CATSRDRLAGSYEQYF

J: TRBJ2-7
D: TRBD2
V: TRBV29-1
DNA: TGCAGCGTTGGACTAGCGGCTGCCTACGAGCAGTACTTC
CDR3: CSVGLAAAYEQYF

J: TRBJ2-7
D: .
V: TRBV9
DNA: TGTGCCAGCAGCTCGGAGGGCCAAGTTCGCGAGCAGTACTTC
CDR3: CASSSEGQVREQYF

J: TRBJ2-7
D: .
V: TRBV7-9
DNA: TGTGCCAGCAGCCCGAGCGCAATCTCCTACGAGCAGTACTTC
CDR3: CASSPSAISYEQYF

J: TRBJ2-1
D: TRBD2
V: TRBV19
DNA: TGTGCCAGTAGTATAGCGGGAGGAGGGCCAGGCAATGAGCAGTTCTTC
CDR3: CASSIAGGGPGNEQFF

J: TRBJ1-1
D: .
V: TRBV20-1
DNA: TGCAGAGCTAAGAGGGGGGGTGAGGCTTTCTTT
CDR3: CRAKRGGEAFF

J: TRBJ2-7
D: TRBD2
V: TRBV5-4
DNA: TGTGCCAGCAGCTTGGCCCGGTCGGGGGGGCCGTCCTACGAGCAGTACTTC
CDR3: CASSLARSGGPSYEQYF

J: TRBJ2-1
D: TRBD1
V: TRBV27
DNA: TGTGCCAGCGGCGACAGGGGCCCCATAAGTGAGCAGTTCTTC
CDR3: CASGDRGPISEQFF

J: TRBJ2-3
D: .
V: TRBV4-2
DNA: TGTGCCAGCAGCCCCCCCGGCCTAGAGGGAGATACGCAGTATTTT
CDR3: CASSPPGLEGDTQYF